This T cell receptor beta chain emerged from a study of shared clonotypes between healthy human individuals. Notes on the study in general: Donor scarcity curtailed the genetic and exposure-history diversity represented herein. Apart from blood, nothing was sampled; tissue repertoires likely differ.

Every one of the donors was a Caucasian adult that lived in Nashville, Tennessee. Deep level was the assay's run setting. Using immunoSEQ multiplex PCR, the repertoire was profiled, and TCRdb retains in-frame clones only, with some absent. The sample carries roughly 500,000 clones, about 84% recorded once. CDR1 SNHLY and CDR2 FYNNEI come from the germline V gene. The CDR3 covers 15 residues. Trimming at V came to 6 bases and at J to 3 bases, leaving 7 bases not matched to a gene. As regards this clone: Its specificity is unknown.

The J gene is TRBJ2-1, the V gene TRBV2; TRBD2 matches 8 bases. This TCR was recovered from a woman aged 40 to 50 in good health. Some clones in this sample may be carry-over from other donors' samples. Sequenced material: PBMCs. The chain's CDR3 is CASSGTGTSYNEQFF. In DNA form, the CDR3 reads TGTGCCAGCAGCGGAACCGGGACTAGCTACAATGAGCAGTTCTTC.